What follows describes a single T cell receptor (beta chain). This sample was taken from a study of T-cell reconstitution after alpha-beta-depleted transplantation in children. CDR3 length: 14 amino acids. Trimming removed 3 bases from V and 0 bases from J, with 6 bases in between. A TCRbeta library incorporating unique molecular identifiers was prepared. One entry per CDR3 protein, called by TCRdb with MiXCR from the PCR reads. Of some 200,000 distinct CDR3 sequences listed, around 10% are singletons. The sequence was collected from a human donor who donated a stem cell graft to a child with acute lymphoblastic leukemia. The source was PBMCs from the stem cell graft donor, collected from the stem cell graft. The J gene is TRBJ1-3, the V gene TRBV12-3 or TRBV12-4, with D unclear. For the CDR3, the DNA is TGTGCCAGCAGTTTCGCAGGCTCTGGAAACACCATATATTTT. It encodes CASSFAGSGNTIYF.